The 30 T cell receptor beta chains listed next were all sequenced from one sample in a study of T cell repertoires in aging, cancer and after chemotherapy. Peripheral blood genomic DNA, not sorted cells or RNA, was the template. TRB rearrangements spanning V, D and J were amplified using mixed TRB-A/B primers. TCRdb analysed the multiplex PCR reads with MiXCR anew, one entry per CDR3 protein. The sample has about 12,000 distinct CDR3 sequences, approximately 30% seen once. Specimen: blood. These receptors originate from a human donor in good health. The donor label of this sample is uncertain.

V and J are TRBV29-1 and TRBJ1-2; 10 bases agree with TRBD1. The ends lost 7 bases at V and 9 bases at J; junction bases unmatched: 14. The CDR3 runs 14 residues. Germline V gives CDR1 SQVTM, CDR2 ANQGSEA. CDR3 protein: CSGGLAGQGTSYTF. DNA of the CDR3: TGCAGCGGGGGACTAGCGGGACAGGGGACAAGCTACACCTTC.

In regard to this clonotype: One end of the junction is discordant with germline, which a read error may explain. The CDR3 DNA reads TGTGCCAGCAGTTCCACGGACGGACGGGAGGAAGAGACCAAGTACTTC. This encodes CASSSTDGREEETKYF. This chain uses TRBV6-5 with TRBJ2-5; 7 bases fit TRBD2. The CDR3 totals 16 residues. From germline, CDR1 is MNHEY and CDR2 SVGAGI.

In this sample, this clonotype is medium-sized. The chain recombines TRBV29-1 with TRBJ2-5; perhaps TRBD1 as D (6 bases). Germline CDR1 SQVTM, CDR2 ANQGSEA. V was cut by 4 bases and J by 3 bases, with 9 bases left in between. This CDR3 region has 12 residues. DNA for the CDR3: TGCAGCGTTGCGGACAGTAAAGAGACCCAGTACTTC. It is translated as CSVADSKETQYF.

This clonotype was observed a handful of times. The rearrangement uses TRBV19 and TRBJ1-5; D not resolved. The length of the CDR3 is 14 residues. From germline, CDR1 is LNHDA and CDR2 SQIVND (reference sequence). V was cut by 5 bases and J by 4 bases, with 12 bases left in between. The CDR3: CASSAPGLNQPQHF. The CDR3 DNA reads as TGTGCCAGTAGTGCTCCGGGCTTAAATCAGCCCCAGCATTTT.

The chain recombines TRBV7-9 with TRBJ1-5; 9 bases are shared with TRBD1. J lost 4 bases, V lost 5 bases, and 6 bases had no gene match. CDR1 SEHNR and CDR2 FQNEAQ come from the germline V gene (reference sequence). The CDR3 is made up of 15 amino acids. The CDR3 is CASSLGTGNNQPQHF. In DNA form, the CDR3 reads TGTGCCAGCAGCCTCGGGACAGGGAATAATCAGCCCCAGCATTTT. The full variable domain, completed using reference TRBV7-9 and TRBJ1-5, is DTGVSQNPRHKITKRGQNVTFRCDPISEHNRLYWYRQTLGQGPEFLTYFQNEAQLEKSRLLSDRFSAERPKGSFSTLEIQRTEQGDSAMYLCASSLGTGNNQPQHFGDGTRLSIL.

This clonotype was recorded a few times. The V and J genes are TRBV5-6 and TRBJ2-7; 9 positions agree with TRBD1. This CDR3 is built from 15 residues. The V segment lost 4 bases and the J segment 3 bases; nucleotides outside the gene matches: 8. Germline CDR1 reads SGHDT; CDR2 reads YYEEEE. As DNA, the CDR3 is TGTGCCAGCAGCCCCCGGACAGGGGAGATCTACGAGCAGTACTTC. Protein product: CASSPRTGEIYEQYF.

The rearrangement joins TRBV5-4 to TRBJ2-1; 7 bases map to TRBD1. Germline V gives CDR1 SGHNT, CDR2 YYREEE (reference sequence). This CDR3 has 13 amino acids. J gave up 7 bases and V 4 bases, and 5 bases lay outside the gene matches. The CDR3 protein is CASSIDRDNEQFF. In DNA form, the CDR3 reads TGTGCCAGCAGCATCGACAGGGATAATGAGCAGTTCTTC.

V and J are TRBV20-1 and TRBJ1-1; D unresolved. Germline lookup yields CDR1 DFQATT and CDR2 SNEGSKA (reference sequence). The CDR3 spans 13 residues. The V end was cut by 3 bases, the J end by 0 bases, with 8 bases between. The CDR3, as DNA: TGCAGTGCTAGCATGCCGGTGAACACTGAAGCTTTCTTT. Its translation is CSASMPVNTEAFF.

The chain employs TRBV7-6 and TRBJ2-2; TRBD2 agrees at 7 bases. Germline CDR1 and CDR2: SGHVS and FNYEAQ. The trim removed 2 bases at V and 5 bases at J, leaving 8 bases unmatched. The CDR3 spans 16 residues. CDR3 nucleotides: TGTGCCAGCAGCTTAAGGCCCTCGGGGGGAACCGGGGAGCTGTTTTTT. This encodes CASSLRPSGGTGELFF.

The V and J genes are TRBV6-5 and TRBJ1-5; 10 nucleotides match TRBD1. Trimming took 5 bases from V and 3 from J; bases not matched to a gene: 7. The CDR3 runs 16 residues. Germline V gene sequence: CDR1 MNHEY, CDR2 SVGAGI. CDR3 amino acids: CASSGRQGAPNQPQHF. DNA of the CDR3: TGTGCCAGCAGTGGGAGACAGGGGGCCCCCAATCAGCCCCAGCATTTT.

The chain links TRBV11-1 to TRBJ2-7; D is perhaps TRBD1 (5 bases). Germline V lookup: CDR1 SGHAT, CDR2 FQDESV (reference sequence). CDR3 length: 12 residues. Trimming shortened V by 5 bases and J by 7 bases, and 12 bases separated the two germline ends. In nucleotides, the CDR3 is TGTGCCAGCAGCCCGTACAGGTCGGAGCAGTACTTC. This sequence encodes CASSPYRSEQYF.

There are a few counts of this clonotype. The gene calls are TRBV6-4 and TRBJ2-3; 8 bases map to TRBD2. V shed 4 bases and J 3 bases; nucleotides not matched to a gene: 3. The CDR3 is 14 amino acids. Germline-derived CDR1 and CDR2 are MRHNA and SNTAGT. CDR3 sequence: CASSAGGPTDTQYF. CDR3 bases: TGTGCCAGCAGTGCGGGGGGGCCGACAGATACGCAGTATTTT.

The CDR3 is CASSATGTGGVIQYF. The CDR3 DNA reads TGTGCCAGCAGCGCCACCGGGACAGGGGGGGTCATTCAGTACTTC. V and J are TRBV11-2 and TRBJ2-4; 11 nucleotides line up with TRBD1. Germline trimming cut 5 bases from V and 9 bases from J; bases unmatched to any gene: 9. The CDR3 runs to 15 residues. The germline CDR1 and CDR2 sequences are SGHAT and FQNNGV.

CDR3 region: CASSLLGNYEQYF. The CDR3 bases are TGTGCCAGCAGTTTATTAGGGAACTACGAGCAGTACTTC. The gene calls are TRBV27 and TRBJ2-7; D unclear. CDR3 size: 13 residues. The V and J ends lost 1 base and 3 bases respectively, with 7 bases between them. Looked up from germline, CDR1 is MNHEY and CDR2 is SMNVEV (reference sequence).

This clonotype was picked up a small number of times. The rearrangement uses TRBV6-2 or TRBV6-3 and TRBJ2-7; 7 bases map to TRBD1. Trimming removed 5 bases from V and 2 bases from J; junction bases left unmatched: 6. The CDR3 consists of 14 residues. Germline loops: CDR1 MNHEY, CDR2 SVGEGT. CDR3 amino acids: CASSQTGKPYEQYF. The CDR3 coding sequence is TGTGCCAGCAGTCAGACAGGGAAACCCTACGAGCAGTACTTC.

A few counts support this clonotype. This chain joins TRBV6-2 or TRBV6-3 and TRBJ2-3; perhaps TRBD1 as D (5 bases). CDR3 length equals 16 residues. CDR1 is MNHEY and CDR2 is SVGEGT in the germline V gene. Trimming shortened V by 7 bases and J by 2 bases, and 19 bases separated the two germline ends. The CDR3 DNA sequence: TGTGCCAGCAACCCGATTTCCAGGGTAGACACAGATACGCAGTATTTT. This codes for CASNPISRVDTDTQYF.

This clonotype is medium-sized within its sample. The chain employs TRBV29-1 and TRBJ1-2, with 8 bases matching TRBD1. Per the germline V gene, CDR1 is SQVTM and CDR2 is ANQGSEA. J lost 7 bases, V lost 6 bases, and 4 bases had no gene match. This CDR3 region has 11 residues. The CDR3 region has the DNA TGCAGCGTCGCAGGGGGCAGTGGCTACACCTTC. This codes for CSVAGGSGYTF.

The chain employs TRBV20-1 and TRBJ2-7, with a weak D call TRBD2 (7 bases). V lost 5 bases, J lost 4 bases, and 15 bases lay in between. Germline lookup yields CDR1 DFQATT and CDR2 SNEGSKA (reference sequence). This CDR3 is built from 13 residues. In DNA, the CDR3 is TGCAGTGCTGCTAGGGGGACTACGTACGAGCAGTACTTC. Its translation is CSAARGTTYEQYF.

This chain joins TRBV18 and TRBJ2-5; tentatively, D is TRBD1 or TRBD2 (5 bases each). V was trimmed by 5 bases and J by 1 base, leaving 14 bases between them. The CDR3 is 15 residues long. The V gene's germline CDR1 is KGHSH and CDR2 LQKENI. For the CDR3, the DNA is TGTGCCAGCTCATCTACCGGGGCACCCCAAGAGACCCAGTACTTC. Translating it yields CASSSTGAPQETQYF.

This clonotype appeared a few times. V gene TRBV6-5 combines with J gene TRBJ1-4; a possible D gene is TRBD1 (6 bases). CDR1 and CDR2 (germline): MNHEY, SVGAGI. The V gene lost 6 bases and the J gene lost 4 bases, with 18 bases spanning the gap. CDR3 size: 16 residues. CDR3: CASSKHRALLNEKLFF. The CDR3 nucleotides read TGTGCCAGCAGCAAACACAGGGCCCTCCTTAATGAAAAACTGTTTTTT.

The chain is built from TRBV5-3 and TRBJ1-1; D is unclear. TRBV5-3 is an open reading frame whose function is uncertain. V was shortened by 5 bases and J by 0 bases, with 14 bases between the two germline ends. The CDR3 sequence is 15 residues long. Here the CDR3 reads CARRHRLIMNTEAFF. Here the CDR3 DNA reads TGTGCCAGAAGGCATAGACTGATAATGAACACTGAAGCTTTCTTT.

In its sample, this clonotype was seen a few times. The chain links TRBV6-5 to TRBJ2-2; 7 nucleotides agree with TRBD1. Germline V CDR1 and CDR2: MNHEY, SVGAGI. J was trimmed by 7 bases and V by 6 bases; bases with no gene match: 5. The CDR3 loop spans 13 amino acids. Here the CDR3 DNA reads TGTGCCAGCAGACAGGGGATAAACGGGGAGCTGTTTTTT. Residues: CASRQGINGELFF.

The chain combines TRBV18 with TRBJ2-7; D call uncertain. The CDR3 totals 13 residues. Trimming cost V 1 base and J 3 bases, with 7 bases left between them. Germline assignment: CDR1 KGHSH and CDR2 LQKENI. The CDR3 DNA follows: TGTGCCAGCTCACCACAGGCAGACTACGAGCAGTACTTC. The encoded protein is CASSPQADYEQYF.

The V gene is TRBV5-6, the J gene TRBJ1-1; D gene uncertain. CDR1 and CDR2 from the germline V gene are SGHDT and YYEEEE. Trimming removed 0 bases from V and 0 bases from J, with 12 bases in between. The CDR3 spans 16 residues. The CDR3 loop reads CASSLGAAFLNTEAFF. CDR3 in DNA: TGTGCCAGCAGCTTGGGGGCAGCCTTCTTGAACACTGAAGCTTTCTTT.

The CDR3 is CASSNPRGTNTGELFF. CDR3 in DNA: TGTGCCAGCAGCAACCCGCGGGGAACGAACACCGGGGAGCTGTTTTTT. This sequence joins TRBV11-1 and TRBJ2-2; a possible D gene is TRBD2 (6 bases). The CDR3 totals 16 residues. Looked up from germline, CDR1 is SGHAT and CDR2 is FQDESV (reference sequence). The V gene lost 5 bases and the J gene lost 0 bases, with 13 bases spanning the gap.

The chain uses TRBV15 and TRBJ2-7; possibly TRBD1 for D (7 bases). Trimming took 0 bases from V and 4 from J, leaving 10 bases between them. Germline V CDR1 and CDR2: LNHNV, YYDKDF (reference sequence). The CDR3 sequence is 14 residues long. In DNA form, the CDR3 reads TGTGCCACCAGCAGAGATCAGGGGGGTTACGAGCAGTACTTC. Translated, it gives CATSRDQGGYEQYF.

A few counts support this clonotype. The chain has TRBV30 and TRBJ1-2, with a possible D match to TRBD1 (6 bases). V dropped 1 base and J dropped 6 bases, with 9 bases sitting between them. CDR3 length equals 12 residues. Germline CDR1 is GTSNPN and CDR2 is SVGIG (reference sequence). The CDR3 here is CAWSGGRDGYTF. CDR3 nucleotides: TGTGCCTGGAGTGGGGGGCGGGATGGCTACACCTTC.

The CDR3 loop is CASSVGEGQAFF. CDR3 in DNA: TGTGCCAGCAGCGTTGGGGAGGGCCAAGCTTTCTTT. The rearrangement links TRBV6-1 to TRBJ1-1; D is ambiguous. The V and J ends lost 6 bases and 9 bases respectively, with 14 bases between them. Germline CDR1 is MNHNS and CDR2 is SASEGT. The CDR3 is made up of 12 amino acids.

This rearrangement joins TRBV4-1 to TRBJ1-2, with D tentatively TRBD1 (6 bases). Trimming left V 0 bases short and J 4 bases short, with 12 bases between. Germline lookup yields CDR1 MGHRA and CDR2 YSYEKL. The CDR3 totals 15 residues. CDR3 region: CASSQDSTGTYGYTF. CDR3 bases: TGCGCCAGCAGCCAAGATAGTACAGGGACCTATGGCTACACCTTC.

The chain links TRBV10-3 to TRBJ2-3, with a weak D call TRBD2 (5 bases). Trimming shortened V by 9 bases and J by 0 bases, and 10 bases separated the two germline ends. The length of the CDR3 is 13 residues. Per the germline V gene, CDR1 is ENHRY and CDR2 is SYGVKD. Here the CDR3 reads CAIAIASTDTQYF. In DNA, the CDR3 is TGTGCCATTGCGATAGCGAGCACAGATACGCAGTATTTT.